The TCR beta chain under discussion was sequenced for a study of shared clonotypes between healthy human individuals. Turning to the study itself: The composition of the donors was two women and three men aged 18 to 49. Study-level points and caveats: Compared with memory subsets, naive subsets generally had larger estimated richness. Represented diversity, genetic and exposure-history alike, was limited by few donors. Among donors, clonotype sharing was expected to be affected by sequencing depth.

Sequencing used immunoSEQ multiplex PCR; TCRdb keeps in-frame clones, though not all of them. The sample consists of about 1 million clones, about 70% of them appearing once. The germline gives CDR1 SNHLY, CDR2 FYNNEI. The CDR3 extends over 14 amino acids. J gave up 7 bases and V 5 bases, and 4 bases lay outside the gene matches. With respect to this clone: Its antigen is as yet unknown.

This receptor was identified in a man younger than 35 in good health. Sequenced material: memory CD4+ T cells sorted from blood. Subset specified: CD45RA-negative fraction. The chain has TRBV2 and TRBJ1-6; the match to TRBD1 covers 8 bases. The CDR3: CASSTTGENSPLHF. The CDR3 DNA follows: TGTGCCAGCAGTACGACAGGGGAAAATTCACCCCTCCACTTT.